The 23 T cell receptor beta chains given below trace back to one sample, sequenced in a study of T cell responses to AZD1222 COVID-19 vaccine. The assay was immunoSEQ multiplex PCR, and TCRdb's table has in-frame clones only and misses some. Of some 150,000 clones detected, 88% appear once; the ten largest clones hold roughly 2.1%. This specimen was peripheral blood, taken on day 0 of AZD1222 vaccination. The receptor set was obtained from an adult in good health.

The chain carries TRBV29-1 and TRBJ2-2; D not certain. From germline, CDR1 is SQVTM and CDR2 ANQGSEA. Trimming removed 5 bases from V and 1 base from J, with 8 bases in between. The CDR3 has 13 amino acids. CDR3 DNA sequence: TGCAGCGTTTGGTGGCAGAACACCGGGGAGCTGTTTTTT. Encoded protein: CSVWWQNTGELFF.

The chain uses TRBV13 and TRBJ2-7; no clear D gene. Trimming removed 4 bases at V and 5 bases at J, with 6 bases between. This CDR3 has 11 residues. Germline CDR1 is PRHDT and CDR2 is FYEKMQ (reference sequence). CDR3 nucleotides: TGTGCCAGCAGCTCCGTGCACGAGCAGTACTTC. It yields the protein CASSSVHEQYF.

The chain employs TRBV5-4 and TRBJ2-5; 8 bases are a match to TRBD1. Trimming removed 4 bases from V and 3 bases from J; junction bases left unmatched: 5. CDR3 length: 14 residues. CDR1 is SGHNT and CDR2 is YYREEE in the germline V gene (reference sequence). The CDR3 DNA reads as TGTGCCAGCAGCCCTGGGACAGGAGAAGAGACCCAGTACTTC. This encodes CASSPGTGEETQYF.

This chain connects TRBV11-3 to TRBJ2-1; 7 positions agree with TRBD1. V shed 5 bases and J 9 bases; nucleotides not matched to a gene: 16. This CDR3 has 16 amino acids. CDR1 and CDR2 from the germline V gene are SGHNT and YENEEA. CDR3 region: CASSPKTGYRTGEQFF. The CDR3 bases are TGTGCCAGCAGCCCTAAGACAGGGTACCGGACCGGTGAGCAGTTCTTC.

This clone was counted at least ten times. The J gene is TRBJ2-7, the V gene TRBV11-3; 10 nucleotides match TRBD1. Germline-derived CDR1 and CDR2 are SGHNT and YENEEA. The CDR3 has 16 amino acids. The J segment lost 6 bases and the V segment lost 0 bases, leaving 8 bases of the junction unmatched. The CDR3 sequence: CASSLDAVTGGGEQYF. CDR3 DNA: TGTGCCAGCAGCTTAGACGCTGTGACAGGGGGCGGCGAGCAGTACTTC.

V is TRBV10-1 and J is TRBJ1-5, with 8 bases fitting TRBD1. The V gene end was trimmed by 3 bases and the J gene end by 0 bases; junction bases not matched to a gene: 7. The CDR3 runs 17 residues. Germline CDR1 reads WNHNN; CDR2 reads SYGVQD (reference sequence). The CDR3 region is CASSDFRGLSSNQPQHF. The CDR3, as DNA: TGCGCCAGCAGTGACTTCAGGGGGCTTAGTAGCAATCAGCCCCAGCATTTT.

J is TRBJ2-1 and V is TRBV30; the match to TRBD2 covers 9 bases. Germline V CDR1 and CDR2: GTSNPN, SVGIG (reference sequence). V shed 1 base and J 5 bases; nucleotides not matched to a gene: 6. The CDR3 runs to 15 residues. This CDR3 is CAWSGSLAGHNEQFF. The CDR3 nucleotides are TGTGCCTGGAGTGGTTCCCTAGCGGGACACAATGAGCAGTTCTTC.

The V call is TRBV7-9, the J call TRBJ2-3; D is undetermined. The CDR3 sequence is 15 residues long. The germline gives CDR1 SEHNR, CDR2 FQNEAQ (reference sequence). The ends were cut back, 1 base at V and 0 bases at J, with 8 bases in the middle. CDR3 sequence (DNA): TGTGCCAGCAGCTTAGGAGTAGCTAGCACAGATACGCAGTATTTT. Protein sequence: CASSLGVASTDTQYF.

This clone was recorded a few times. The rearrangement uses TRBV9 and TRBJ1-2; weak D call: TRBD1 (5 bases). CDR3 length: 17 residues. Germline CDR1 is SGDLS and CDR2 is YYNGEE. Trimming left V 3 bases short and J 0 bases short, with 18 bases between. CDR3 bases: TGTGCCAGCAGCGACTCCCGGACACCGGTCACTAACTATGGCTACACCTTC. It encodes CASSDSRTPVTNYGYTF.

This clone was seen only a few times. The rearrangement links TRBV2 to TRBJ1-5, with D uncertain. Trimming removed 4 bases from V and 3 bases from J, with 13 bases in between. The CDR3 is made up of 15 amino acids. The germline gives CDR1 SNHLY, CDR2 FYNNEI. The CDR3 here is CASSVSVIPNQPQHF. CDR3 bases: TGTGCCAGCAGTGTAAGTGTTATCCCCAATCAGCCCCAGCATTTT. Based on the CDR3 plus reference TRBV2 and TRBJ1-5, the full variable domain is EPEVTQTPSHQVTQMGQEVILRCVPISNHLYFYWYRQILGQKVEFLVSFYNNEISEKSEIFDDQFSVERPDGSNFTLKIRSTKLEDSAMYFCASSVSVIPNQPQHFGDGTRLSIL.

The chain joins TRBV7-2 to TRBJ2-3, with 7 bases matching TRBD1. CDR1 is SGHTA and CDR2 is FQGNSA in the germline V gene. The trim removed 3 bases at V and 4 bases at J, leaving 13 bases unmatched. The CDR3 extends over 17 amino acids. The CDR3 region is CASSFWEQGIYADTQYF. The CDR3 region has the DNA TGTGCCAGCAGCTTCTGGGAACAGGGGATATACGCAGATACGCAGTATTTT. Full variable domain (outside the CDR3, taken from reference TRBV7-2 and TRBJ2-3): GAGVSQSPSNKVTEKGKDVELRCDPISGHTALYWYRQSLGQGLEFLIYFQGNSAPDKSGLPSDRFSAERTGGSVSTLTIQRTQQEDSAVYLCASSFWEQGIYADTQYFGPGTRLTVL.

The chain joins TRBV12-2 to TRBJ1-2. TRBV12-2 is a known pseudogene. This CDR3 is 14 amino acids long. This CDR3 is CASRLRRRYYGYTF. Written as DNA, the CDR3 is TGTGCAAGTCGCTTAAGGAGGAGGTACTATGGCTACACCTTC.

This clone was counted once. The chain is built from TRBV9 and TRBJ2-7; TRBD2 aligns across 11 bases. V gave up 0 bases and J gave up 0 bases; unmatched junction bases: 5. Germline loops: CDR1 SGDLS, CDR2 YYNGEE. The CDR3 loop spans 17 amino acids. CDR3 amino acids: CASSVEDGTSGSYEQYF. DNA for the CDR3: TGTGCCAGCAGCGTAGAAGATGGGACTAGCGGCTCCTACGAGCAGTACTTC.

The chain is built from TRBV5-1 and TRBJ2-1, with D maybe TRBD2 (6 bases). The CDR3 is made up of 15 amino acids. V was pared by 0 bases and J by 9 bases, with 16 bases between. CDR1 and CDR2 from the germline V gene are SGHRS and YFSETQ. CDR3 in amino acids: CASSLAGGGMGEQFF. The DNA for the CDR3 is TGCGCCAGCAGCTTGGCTGGGGGAGGAATGGGTGAGCAGTTCTTC.

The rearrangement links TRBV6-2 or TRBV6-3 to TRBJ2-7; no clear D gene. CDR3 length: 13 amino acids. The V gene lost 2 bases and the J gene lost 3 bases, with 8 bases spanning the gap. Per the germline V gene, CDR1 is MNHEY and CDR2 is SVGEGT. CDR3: CASSYPPHYEQYF. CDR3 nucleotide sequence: TGTGCCAGCAGTTACCCCCCCCACTACGAGCAGTACTTC.

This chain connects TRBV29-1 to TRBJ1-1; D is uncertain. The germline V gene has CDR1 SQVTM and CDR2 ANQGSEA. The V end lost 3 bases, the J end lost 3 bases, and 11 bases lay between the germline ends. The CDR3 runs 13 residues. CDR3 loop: CSVEGRRDTEAFF. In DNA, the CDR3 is TGCAGCGTTGAGGGGAGGCGGGACACTGAAGCTTTCTTT.

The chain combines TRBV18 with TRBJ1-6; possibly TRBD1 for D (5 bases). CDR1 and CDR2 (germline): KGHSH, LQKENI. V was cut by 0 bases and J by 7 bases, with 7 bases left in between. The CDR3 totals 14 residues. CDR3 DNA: TGTGCCAGCTCACCACCGGGGGGGAATTCACCCCTCCACTTT. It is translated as CASSPPGGNSPLHF.

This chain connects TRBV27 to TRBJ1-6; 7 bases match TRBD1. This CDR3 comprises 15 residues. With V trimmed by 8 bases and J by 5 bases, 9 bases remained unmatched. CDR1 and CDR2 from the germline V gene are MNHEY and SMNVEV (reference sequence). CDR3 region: CASAAGTANNSPLHF. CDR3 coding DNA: TGTGCCAGCGCTGCTGGGACAGCCAATAATTCACCCCTCCACTTT.

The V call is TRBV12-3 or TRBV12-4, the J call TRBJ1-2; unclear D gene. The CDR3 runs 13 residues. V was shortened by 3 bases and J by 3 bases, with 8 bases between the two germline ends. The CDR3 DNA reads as TGTGCCAGCAGTTTGACGGGGTACTATGGCTACACCTTC. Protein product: CASSLTGYYGYTF.

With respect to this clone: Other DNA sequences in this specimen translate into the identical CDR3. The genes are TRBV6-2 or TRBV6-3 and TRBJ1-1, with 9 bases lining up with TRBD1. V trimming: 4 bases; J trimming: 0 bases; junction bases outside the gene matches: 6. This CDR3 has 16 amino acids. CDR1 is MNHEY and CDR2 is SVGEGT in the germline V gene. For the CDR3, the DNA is TGTGCCAGCAGTTCTCGGACAGGGGCCATGAACACTGAAGCTTTCTTT. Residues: CASSSRTGAMNTEAFF.

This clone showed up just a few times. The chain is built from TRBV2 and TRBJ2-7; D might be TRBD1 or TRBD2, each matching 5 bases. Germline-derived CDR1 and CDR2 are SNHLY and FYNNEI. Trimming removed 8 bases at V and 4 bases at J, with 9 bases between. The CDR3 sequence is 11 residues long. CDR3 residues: CASGTEYEQYF. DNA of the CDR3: TGTGCCAGCGGGACGGAGTACGAGCAGTACTTC. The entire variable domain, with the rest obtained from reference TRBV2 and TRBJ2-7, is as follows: EPEVTQTPSHQVTQMGQEVILRCVPISNHLYFYWYRQILGQKVEFLVSFYNNEISEKSEIFDDQFSVERPDGSNFTLKIRSTKLEDSAMYFCASGTEYEQYFGPGTRLTVT.

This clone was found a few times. CDR3 coding DNA: TGTGCCAGCAGTGGGGTTACCTCTGGAAACACCATATATTTT. Its translation: CASSGVTSGNTIYF. The chain employs TRBV9 and TRBJ1-3; D is unresolved. The germline V gene has CDR1 SGDLS and CDR2 YYNGEE. V lost 5 bases to trimming and J lost 0 bases, with 9 bases between them. This CDR3 comprises 14 residues.

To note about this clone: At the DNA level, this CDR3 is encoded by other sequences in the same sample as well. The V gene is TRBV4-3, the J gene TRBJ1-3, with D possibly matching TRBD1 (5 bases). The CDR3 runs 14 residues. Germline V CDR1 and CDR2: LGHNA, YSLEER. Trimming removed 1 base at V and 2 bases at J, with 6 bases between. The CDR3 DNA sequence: TGCGCCAGCAGCCAAGTGGGGGCTGGAAACACCATATATTTT. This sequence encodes CASSQVGAGNTIYF.